One TCR beta chain is described in this entry. The antigen remains undetermined. 13 Jbeta primers and 60 Vbeta primers were used for the PCR. The repertoire was sequenced with immunoSEQ multiplex PCR; TCRdb's copy has only in-frame clones and lacks some. The profile shows more than 95,000 clones, approximately 84% of them singletons. This entry is derived from a study of cytomegalovirus exposure and HLA in healthy donors. General study findings and limits: In a later analysis, at a false discovery rate of 0.05, 16,951 TCR beta sequences matched HLA alleles. With DRB1 most and HLA-C fewest, TCR association rates differed between HLA loci in a later analysis.

The CDR3 is made up of 13 amino acids. The V segment lost 5 bases and the J segment 3 bases; nucleotides outside the gene matches: 3. The germline CDR1 and CDR2 sequences are SEHNR and FQNEAQ (reference sequence). This sequence was found in a man between 18 and 29 years old in good health and CMV-seropositive. This rearrangement joins TRBV7-9 to TRBJ2-5; 7 positions match TRBD2. Material for sequencing was PBMCs. The CDR3 reads CASSVGGKETQYF. CDR3 in DNA: TGTGCCAGCAGCGTGGGGGGGAAAGAGACCCAGTACTTC.